Given below is one T cell receptor beta chain in context. A quantity of roughly 0.5 to 1 ug RNA underwent reverse transcription using random hexamers. TCRdb called the immunoSEQ multiplex PCR reads again in MiXCR, with one record for every CDR3 protein. This table holds tens of thousands of distinct CDR3 sequences, approximately 96% found once. The source of the sample is a study of CD8 T cells in Susac syndrome. The CDR3 runs 13 residues. Trimming shortened V by 5 bases and J by 4 bases, and 12 bases separated the two germline ends. In germline, CDR1 is SGHTA, CDR2 FQGNSA. Sample: CD8+ T cells from PBMCs. The sequence was obtained from a human donor with Susac syndrome. The V call is TRBV7-2, the J call TRBJ2-7, with a possible D match to TRBD1 (6 bases). This CDR3 reads CASSPGTKYEQYF. The CDR3 DNA reads as TGTGCCAGCAGCCCCGGGACAAAGTACGAGCAGTACTTC.